The 26 T cell receptor beta chains reported below all come from one sample, sequenced in a study of shared clonotypes between healthy human individuals. Repertoires were generated with immunoSEQ multiplex PCR, while TCRdb's copy carries only in-frame clones and drops some. The sample has millions of clones; approximately 90% are singletons. Sequences were obtained from naive CD4+ T cells sorted from blood. Subset described: CD45RA+ positively selected. These receptors were obtained from a man between 18 and 35 years old in good health.

In this sample, this clone turned up once. The J gene is TRBJ1-2, the V gene TRBV18; D is perhaps TRBD1 (6 bases). The V end lost 5 bases, the J end lost 1 base, and 11 bases lay between the germline ends. This CDR3 contains 14 residues. Germline assignment: CDR1 KGHSH and CDR2 LQKENI. The CDR3 DNA is TGTGCCAGCTCAAGGGACAATTTTAACTATGGCTACACCTTC. Its protein is CASSRDNFNYGYTF.

This chain joins TRBV6-4 and TRBJ1-5; 7 bases map to TRBD1. The CDR3 spans 17 residues. V gave up 0 bases and J gave up 5 bases; unmatched junction bases: 10. The germline CDR1 and CDR2 sequences are MRHNA and SNTAGT. The CDR3 nucleotides are TGTGCCAGCAGTGACTCCTATCAGGACAGGAGATATCAGCCCCAGCATTTT. It is translated as CASSDSYQDRRYQPQHF.

The rearrangement joins TRBV5-6 to TRBJ2-5; D gene unclear. The end of the DNA fits TRBJ2-7 better, so the J call may be wrong. Germline CDR1 SGHDT, CDR2 YYEEEE. The CDR3 is made up of 14 amino acids. CDR3 in amino acids: CASSFGVSSYEQYF. For the CDR3, the DNA is TGTGCCAGCAGCTTCGGAGTCAGTAGTTACGAGCAGTACTTC.

About this clone itself: The same CDR3 arises from other DNA sequences in this sample as well. The chain has TRBV6-5 and TRBJ2-1; D is unclear. Trimming removed 6 bases at V and 4 bases at J, with 4 bases between. CDR3 size: 11 residues. Germline loops: CDR1 MNHEY, CDR2 SVGAGI. In DNA, the CDR3 is TGTGCCAGCAGGAATTACAATGAGCAGTTCTTC. Its protein is CASRNYNEQFF.

This chain links TRBV6-6 with TRBJ1-1, with 7 positions matching TRBD1. Germline V gene data show CDR1 as MNHNY and CDR2 as SVGAGI (reference sequence). The CDR3 is made up of 12 amino acids. V was pared by 6 bases and J by 6 bases, with 4 bases of the junction left unmatched. The DNA for the CDR3 is TGTGCCAGCAGCCATCAGGGGGCTGAAGCTTTCTTT. Translated: CASSHQGAEAFF.

This chain connects TRBV7-9 to TRBJ2-7; weak D call: TRBD1 (5 bases). Germline V gene lookup returns CDR1 SEHNR and CDR2 FQNEAQ (reference sequence). With 4 bases removed from V and 0 bases from J, the gap between germline ends came to 13 bases. This CDR3 spans 15 amino acids. Written as DNA, the CDR3 is TGTGCCAGCAGCTCGACAGACAAGGGCTCCTACGAGCAGTACTTC. Residues: CASSSTDKGSYEQYF. The full variable domain, its missing parts supplied by reference TRBV7-9 and TRBJ2-7, is DTGVSQNPRHKITKRGQNVTFRCDPISEHNRLYWYRQTLGQGPEFLTYFQNEAQLEKSRLLSDRFSAERPKGSFSTLEIQRTEQGDSAMYLCASSSTDKGSYEQYFGPGTRLTVT.

The CDR3 loop is CASSWDSSLYGYTF. Here the CDR3 DNA reads TGTGCCAGCAGTTGGGACAGCTCCCTTTATGGCTACACCTTC. The chain couples TRBV2 to TRBJ1-2, with 7 bases identical to TRBD1. The CDR3 extends over 14 amino acids. The trim removed 5 bases at V and 5 bases at J, leaving 8 bases unmatched. Germline V CDR1 and CDR2: SNHLY, FYNNEI. The variable domain in full, completed from reference TRBV2 and TRBJ1-2, reads EPEVTQTPSHQVTQMGQEVILRCVPISNHLYFYWYRQILGQKVEFLVSFYNNEISEKSEIFDDQFSVERPDGSNFTLKIRSTKLEDSAMYFCASSWDSSLYGYTFGSGTRLTVV.

The rearrangement joins TRBV28 to TRBJ2-3; 9 nucleotides line up with TRBD2. The germline gives CDR1 MDHEN, CDR2 SYDVKM. This CDR3 spans 16 amino acids. J was trimmed by 2 bases and V by 7 bases; bases with no gene match: 10. CDR3 coding DNA: TGTGCCAGCAACAGTCTAGCGGGGATCTACACAGATACGCAGTATTTT. Encoded protein: CASNSLAGIYTDTQYF.

The chain has TRBV6-1 and TRBJ1-6; weak D call: TRBD1 (5 bases). Germline lookup yields CDR1 MNHNS and CDR2 SASEGT. With 3 bases removed from V and 6 bases from J, the gap between germline ends came to 15 bases. CDR3 length: 16 amino acids. The CDR3 reads CASSDRSGVLNSPLHF. Here the CDR3 DNA reads TGTGCCAGCAGTGACCGCTCGGGGGTTCTTAATTCACCCCTCCACTTT.

The chain carries TRBV11-3 and TRBJ2-5, with 9 bases aligning to TRBD1. The V gene end was trimmed by 5 bases and the J gene end by 3 bases; junction bases not matched to a gene: 7. This CDR3 region has 15 residues. CDR1 is SGHNT and CDR2 is YENEEA in the germline V gene. The chain's CDR3 is CASSPGQGIEETQYF. The DNA of the CDR3 is TGTGCCAGCAGCCCGGGACAGGGTATAGAAGAGACCCAGTACTTC.

The genes are TRBV7-3 and TRBJ2-1, with 8 bases matching TRBD2. Germline lookup yields CDR1 SGHTA and CDR2 FQGTGA. The CDR3 totals 14 residues. Germline trimming cut 4 bases from V and 6 bases from J; bases unmatched to any gene: 5. The CDR3 DNA is TGTGCCAGCAGCTCGACTAGCGATGTCAATGAGCAGTTCTTC. Protein: CASSSTSDVNEQFF.

V gene TRBV9 combines with J gene TRBJ2-7; TRBD2 is a possible D gene (5 bases). Looked up from germline, CDR1 is SGDLS and CDR2 is YYNGEE. This CDR3 spans 14 amino acids. The V gene lost 3 bases and the J gene lost 0 bases, with 10 bases spanning the gap. In nucleotides, the CDR3 is TGTGCCAGCAGCGCCCAGGACTCCTCCTACGAGCAGTACTTC. Amino acid sequence: CASSAQDSSYEQYF.

This clone has just a few counts. The chain is built from TRBV9 and TRBJ2-2, with 12 bases fitting TRBD2. The CDR3 loop spans 16 amino acids. Looked up from germline, CDR1 is SGDLS and CDR2 is YYNGEE. J gave up 11 bases and V 0 bases, and 8 bases lay outside the gene matches. CDR3 nucleotide sequence: TGTGCCAGCAGCGTAGGTTGGACTAGCGGGAAGAGTGAGCTGTTTTTT. This translates into CASSVGWTSGKSELFF.

The rearrangement uses TRBV7-9 and TRBJ2-7, with D unclear. Germline CDR1 and CDR2: SEHNR and FQNEAQ (reference sequence). V lost 4 bases, J lost 0 bases, and 10 bases lay in between. This CDR3 spans 14 amino acids. CDR3 bases: TGTGCCAGCAGCTCCTCCACGGACTCCTACGAGCAGTACTTC. Amino acids: CASSSSTDSYEQYF. The full variable domain, rest sourced from reference TRBV7-9 and TRBJ2-7, is DTGVSQNPRHKITKRGQNVTFRCDPISEHNRLYWYRQTLGQGPEFLTYFQNEAQLEKSRLLSDRFSAERPKGSFSTLEIQRTEQGDSAMYLCASSSSTDSYEQYFGPGTRLTVT.

V gene TRBV6-6 combines with J gene TRBJ2-1; perhaps D is TRBD1 or TRBD2 (5 bases each). Trimming removed 2 bases from V and 4 bases from J, with 15 bases in between. The CDR3 loop spans 16 amino acids. Germline V lookup: CDR1 MNHNY, CDR2 SVGAGI (reference sequence). CDR3 DNA: TGTGCCAGCAGTTACGCAAGAGGGACGGCGTACAATGAGCAGTTCTTC. This encodes CASSYARGTAYNEQFF.

The chain uses TRBV7-6 and TRBJ1-4, with a possible D match to TRBD1 (6 bases). The V gene's germline CDR1 is SGHVS and CDR2 FNYEAQ. V was cut by 5 bases and J by 8 bases, with 21 bases left in between. CDR3 size: 16 residues. The CDR3 loop reads CASSPSGGLMGEKLFF. DNA for the CDR3: TGTGCCAGCAGCCCTTCGGGGGGCCTTATGGGGGAAAAACTGTTTTTT.

The rearrangement links TRBV10-1 to TRBJ2-1; 7 positions agree with TRBD1. This CDR3 contains 14 residues. The trim removed 6 bases at V and 2 bases at J, leaving 4 bases unmatched. Germline CDR1 and CDR2: WNHNN and SYGVQD (reference sequence). The CDR3 sequence is CASSAGTAYNEQFF. The CDR3 coding sequence is TGCGCCAGCAGCGCCGGGACAGCCTACAATGAGCAGTTCTTC.

The chain uses TRBV27 and TRBJ1-1; 9 positions match TRBD1. Germline lookup yields CDR1 MNHEY and CDR2 SMNVEV (reference sequence). V shed 2 bases and J 10 bases; nucleotides not matched to a gene: 11. The CDR3 is 15 amino acids. The CDR3 coding sequence is TGTGCCAGCAGTTTAAGGGACAGGGTGGGAGGTAGAGCTTTCTTT. This gives the protein CASSLRDRVGGRAFF.

This clone was recorded once. The chain recombines TRBV19 with TRBJ1-5, with unresolved D. Trimming pared 4 bases from V and 0 bases from J, leaving 10 bases between. The CDR3 has 15 amino acids. The germline gives CDR1 LNHDA, CDR2 SQIVND (reference sequence). The CDR3, as DNA: TGTGCCAGTAGTAATGTGGGAGTTAGCAATCAGCCCCAGCATTTT. This sequence encodes CASSNVGVSNQPQHF.

The chain links TRBV19 to TRBJ2-7, with 7 bases aligning to TRBD2. CDR1 is LNHDA, CDR2 SQIVND, per germline (reference sequence). The V and J ends lost 9 bases and 5 bases, in that order; junction bases with no gene match: 13. This CDR3 is 14 amino acids long. In nucleotides, the CDR3 is TGTGCCAGCACAATGGGGGGGGTTATCGACGAGCAGTACTTC. The encoded protein is CASTMGGVIDEQYF.

The V and J genes are TRBV10-3 and TRBJ2-1, with 11 nucleotides matching TRBD2. J gave up 3 bases and V 3 bases, and 4 bases lay outside the gene matches. The CDR3 extends over 16 amino acids. Germline CDR1 and CDR2: ENHRY and SYGVKD. The CDR3 sequence: CAISDPSGRFYNEQFF. Here the CDR3 DNA reads TGTGCCATCAGTGATCCTAGCGGGAGGTTCTACAATGAGCAGTTCTTC.

J is TRBJ1-4 and V is TRBV6-6, with D perhaps matching TRBD1 (5 bases). This CDR3 is 14 amino acids long. Germline CDR1 MNHNY, CDR2 SVGAGI (reference sequence). V lost 0 bases, J lost 7 bases, and 9 bases lay in between. The CDR3 nucleotides are TGTGCCAGCAGTTACTCCGGACACTTTGAAAAACTGTTTTTT. This encodes CASSYSGHFEKLFF.

The chain links TRBV5-6 to TRBJ2-4; tentative D call: TRBD2 (6 bases). CDR3 length equals 15 residues. In germline, CDR1 is SGHDT, CDR2 YYEEEE. Trimming removed 2 bases from V and 7 bases from J, with 16 bases in between. The CDR3 sequence: CASSFLASGPNIQYF. The CDR3 coding sequence is TGTGCCAGCAGCTTTCTAGCGTCGGGTCCCAACATTCAGTACTTC.

This sequence joins TRBV5-1 and TRBJ1-6, with D tentatively TRBD1 (6 bases). The CDR3 has 15 amino acids. V lost 6 bases and J 0 bases, leaving 10 bases between the germline ends. The germline CDR1 and CDR2 sequences are SGHRS and YFSETQ. Written as DNA, the CDR3 is TGCGCCAGCAAACAGGGAGGCTCCTATAATTCACCCCTCCACTTT. It specifies CASKQGGSYNSPLHF. The whole variable domain, filled in from reference TRBV5-1 and TRBJ1-6, reads KAGVTQTPRYLIKTRGQQVTLSCSPISGHRSVSWYQQTPGQGLQFLFEYFSETQRNKGNFPGRFSGRQFSNSRSEMNVSTLELGDSALYLCASKQGGSYNSPLHFGNGTRLTVT.

The V gene is TRBV5-4, the J gene TRBJ2-3; tentatively, D is TRBD2 (6 bases). The CDR3 has 15 amino acids. V lost 3 bases, J lost 5 bases, and 16 bases lay in between. The germline gives CDR1 SGHNT, CDR2 YYREEE (reference sequence). In DNA, the CDR3 is TGTGCCAGCAGCTCCCCGAGGGACTCCAAAGATACGCAGTATTTT. Its protein product is CASSSPRDSKDTQYF.

The rearrangement uses TRBV5-4 and TRBJ2-7; 8 positions match TRBD2. The V gene's germline CDR1 is SGHNT and CDR2 YYREEE (reference sequence). The CDR3 covers 16 residues. V trimming: 0 bases; J trimming: 0 bases; junction bases outside the gene matches: 5. The CDR3 sequence is CASSLVGGRFSYEQYF. CDR3 nucleotide sequence: TGTGCCAGCAGCTTGGTCGGCGGGAGGTTCTCCTACGAGCAGTACTTC. Drawing the rest from reference TRBV5-4 and TRBJ2-7, the complete variable domain is ETGVTQSPTHLIKTRGQQVTLRCSSQSGHNTVSWYQQALGQGPQFIFQYYREEENGRGNFPPRFSGLQFPNYSSELNVNALELDDSALYLCASSLVGGRFSYEQYFGPGTRLTVT.